This TCR beta chain was observed in a study of radiotherapy plus CTLA-4 blockade in lung cancer. Study outcomes and limitations: After radiotherapy and ipilimumab, tumor-derived clones expanded in peripheral blood.

Patients in the study, people with chemo-refractory metastatic non-small-cell lung cancer, received focal radiation plus ipilimumab CTLA-4 blockade. This clone was seen only once. Its antigen is unknown. Data came from immunoSEQ multiplex PCR; TCRdb stores just in-frame clones and leaves some out. Among about 43,000 clones listed, about 70% were seen once. V shed 1 base, J shed 6 bases, and the junction held 9 bases outside the gene matches. Germline CDR1 reads SGHRS; CDR2 reads YFSETQ. The length of the CDR3 is 16 residues. This chain joins TRBV5-1 and TRBJ2-1; 8 nucleotides match TRBD2. The sequenced sample was peripheral blood, obtained from a patient treated with radiotherapy plus ipilimumab. This sequence was found in a human donor with non-small cell lung cancer who had a partial response to radiotherapy plus ipilimumab. CDR3 in DNA: TGCGCCAGCAGCTTGCTTCTGTCGGGAGGGGGCAATGAGCAGTTCTTC. This encodes CASSLLLSGGGNEQFF.